These 4 T cell receptor beta chains were sequenced from one sample in a study of T cells in Graves' hyperthyroidism and ophthalmopathy (dated by TCRdb to about 2019). The method behind the library was multiplex PCR. Sequencing relied on an Illumina HiSeq 2000. The TCR beta CDR3 regions were amplified from the RNA transcripts. A first-round RT-PCR of the TCR CDR3 used the HTBI primer set with the Qiagen OneStep RT-PCR kit. TCRdb trimmed the raw reads at Q25, called clones with MiXCR and kept productive beta chains. Each record represents a unique CDR3 protein, reported with the most common genes and DNA among its rows. The sample yields 640,000 or so distinct CDR3 sequences; about 14% were counted once. Approximately 4.2% of the sample is in the top ten clones. The material sequenced was blood. The receptor set was obtained from a woman aged 40 to 49 with Graves' ophthalmopathy.

This clonotype was seen just once. The rearrangement links TRBV11-3 to TRBJ1-1; 9 bases agree with TRBD1. V lost 10 bases to trimming and J lost 6 bases; unmatched junction nucleotides: 9. The CDR3 is made up of 13 amino acids. CDR1 SGHNT and CDR2 YENEEA come from the germline V gene. The DNA of the CDR3 is TGTGCCAACCCGACAGGGGGATTCTCTGAAGCTTTCTTT. Its translation: CANPTGGFSEAFF.

Ten or more counts support this clonotype. The junction departs from the called germline gene at one end, perhaps through a read error. The V call is TRBV19, the J call TRBJ2-5; 10 bases fit TRBD1. Germline CDR1 reads LNHDA; CDR2 reads SQIVND (reference sequence). The CDR3 spans 14 residues. The CDR3, as DNA: TGTGCCAGCAGTATGACAGGGGGCGGAGAGACCCAGTACTTC. Translated: CASSMTGGGETQYF.

CDR3 amino acids: CASSPGANTYEQYF. CDR3 DNA sequence: TGTGCCAGCTCACCAGGGGCTAATACCTACGAGCAGTACTTC. This chain links TRBV18 with TRBJ2-7, with a possible D match to TRBD1 (5 bases). Trimming cost V 2 bases and J 2 bases, with 10 bases left between them. This CDR3 is built from 14 residues. From germline, CDR1 is KGHSH and CDR2 LQKENI. The full variable domain, in which reference TRBV18 and TRBJ2-7 provide the parts outside the CDR3, is NAGVMQNPRHLVRRRGQEARLRCSPMKGHSHVYWYRQLPEEGLKFMVYLQKENIIDESGMPKERFSAEFPKEGPSILRIQQVVRGDSAAYFCASSPGANTYEQYFGPGTRLTVT.

This clonotype was seen repeatedly, ten times or more. The chain joins TRBV28 to TRBJ2-5, with TRBD2 identical over 10 bases. Germline loops: CDR1 MDHEN, CDR2 SYDVKM. V shed 8 bases, J shed 2 bases, and the junction held 8 bases outside the gene matches. The CDR3 extends over 15 amino acids. CDR3 sequence (DNA): TGTGCCAGCTCCGGGATAGCGGGGGGACAAGAGACCCAGTACTTC. The encoded protein is CASSGIAGGQETQYF.